Reported below is one TCR beta chain. Its antigen is as yet unknown. PCR amplification relied on 60 Vbeta primers (plus 13 Jbeta primers). How the authors handled the data: About 83 million unique TCR beta chains, roughly 10 million shared, were counted in a later analysis. Sequencing was performed with immunoSEQ multiplex PCR; in TCRdb, only in-frame clones are kept and a portion is missing. The V and J calls and clone size come from that table; D and trimming were worked out from the DNA. The repertoire includes fewer than 200,000 clones, 75% to 90% of them detected once, and 1.9% sits in the top ten. Per germline, CDR1 MGHRA and CDR2 YSYEKL. The CDR3 spans 15 residues. J gave up 3 bases and V 5 bases, and 7 bases lay outside the gene matches. Investigators did not record CMV serostatus for this donor. This record comes from a study of cytomegalovirus exposure and HLA in healthy donors. Study-wide findings and caveats: What TCR beta sequences reportedly achieved was accurate prediction of HLA-A and HLA-B alleles in most subjects. Some V segments, TRBV6-2 and TRBV6-3 among them, were indistinguishable and were therefore excluded.

Sequenced sample: PBMCs. This TCR derives from a human donor in good health. The rearrangement links TRBV4-1 to TRBJ2-7; 10 positions agree with TRBD1. CDR3 region: CASSNTGTGVYEQYF. The CDR3 nucleotides read TGCGCCAGCAGCAATACCGGGACAGGGGTCTACGAGCAGTACTTC.